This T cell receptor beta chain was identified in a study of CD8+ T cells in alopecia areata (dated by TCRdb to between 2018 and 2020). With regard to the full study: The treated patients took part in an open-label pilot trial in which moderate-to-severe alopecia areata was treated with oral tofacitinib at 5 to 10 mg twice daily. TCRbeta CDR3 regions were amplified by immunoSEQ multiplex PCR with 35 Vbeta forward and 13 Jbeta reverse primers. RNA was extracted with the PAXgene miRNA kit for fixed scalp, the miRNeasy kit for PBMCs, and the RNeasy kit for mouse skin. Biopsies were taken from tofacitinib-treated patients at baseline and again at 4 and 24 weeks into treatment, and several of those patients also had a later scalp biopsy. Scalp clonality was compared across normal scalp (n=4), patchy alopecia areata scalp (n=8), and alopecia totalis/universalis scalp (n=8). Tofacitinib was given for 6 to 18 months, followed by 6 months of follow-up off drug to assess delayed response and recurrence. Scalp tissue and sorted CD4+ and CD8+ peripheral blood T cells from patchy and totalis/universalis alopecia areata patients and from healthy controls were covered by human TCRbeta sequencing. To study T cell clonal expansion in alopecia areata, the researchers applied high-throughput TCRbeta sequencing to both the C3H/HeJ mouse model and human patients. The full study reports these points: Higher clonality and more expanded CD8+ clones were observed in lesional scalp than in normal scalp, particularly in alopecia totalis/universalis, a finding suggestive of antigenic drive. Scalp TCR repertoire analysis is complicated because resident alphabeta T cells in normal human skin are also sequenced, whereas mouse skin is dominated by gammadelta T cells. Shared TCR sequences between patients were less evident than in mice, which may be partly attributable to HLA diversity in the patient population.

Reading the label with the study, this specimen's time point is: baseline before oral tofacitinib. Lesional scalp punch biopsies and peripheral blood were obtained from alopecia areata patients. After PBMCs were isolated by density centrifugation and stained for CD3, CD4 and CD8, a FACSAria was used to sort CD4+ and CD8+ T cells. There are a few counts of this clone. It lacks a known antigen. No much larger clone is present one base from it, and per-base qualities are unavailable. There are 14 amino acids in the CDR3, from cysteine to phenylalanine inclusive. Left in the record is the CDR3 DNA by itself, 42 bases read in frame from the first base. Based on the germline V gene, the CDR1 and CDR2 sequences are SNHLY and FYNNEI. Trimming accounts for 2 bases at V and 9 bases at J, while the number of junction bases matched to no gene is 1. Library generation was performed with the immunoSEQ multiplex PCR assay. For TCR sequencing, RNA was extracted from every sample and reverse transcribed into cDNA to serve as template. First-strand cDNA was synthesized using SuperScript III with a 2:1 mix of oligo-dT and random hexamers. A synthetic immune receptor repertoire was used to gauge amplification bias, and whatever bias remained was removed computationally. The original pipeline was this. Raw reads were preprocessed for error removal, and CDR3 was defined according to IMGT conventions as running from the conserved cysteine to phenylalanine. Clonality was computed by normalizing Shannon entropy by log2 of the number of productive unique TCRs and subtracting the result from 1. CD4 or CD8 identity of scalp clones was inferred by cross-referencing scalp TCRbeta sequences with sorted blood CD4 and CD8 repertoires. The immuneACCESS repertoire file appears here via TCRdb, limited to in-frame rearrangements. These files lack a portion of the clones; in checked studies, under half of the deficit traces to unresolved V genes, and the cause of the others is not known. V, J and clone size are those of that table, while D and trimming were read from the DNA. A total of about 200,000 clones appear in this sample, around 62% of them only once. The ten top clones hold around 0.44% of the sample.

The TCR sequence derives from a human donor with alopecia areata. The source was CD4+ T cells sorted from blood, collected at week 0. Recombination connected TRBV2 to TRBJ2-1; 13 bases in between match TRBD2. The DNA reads TGTGCCAGCAGTGAAAGACTAGCGGGGGGTGAGCAGTTCTTC. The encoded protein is CASSERLAGGEQFF. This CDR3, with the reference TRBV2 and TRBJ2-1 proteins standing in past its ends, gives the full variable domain EPEVTQTPSHQVTQMGQEVILRCVPISNHLYFYWYRQILGQKVEFLVSFYNNEISEKSEIFDDQFSVERPDGSNFTLKIRSTKLEDSAMYFCASSERLAGGEQFFGPGTRLTVL.